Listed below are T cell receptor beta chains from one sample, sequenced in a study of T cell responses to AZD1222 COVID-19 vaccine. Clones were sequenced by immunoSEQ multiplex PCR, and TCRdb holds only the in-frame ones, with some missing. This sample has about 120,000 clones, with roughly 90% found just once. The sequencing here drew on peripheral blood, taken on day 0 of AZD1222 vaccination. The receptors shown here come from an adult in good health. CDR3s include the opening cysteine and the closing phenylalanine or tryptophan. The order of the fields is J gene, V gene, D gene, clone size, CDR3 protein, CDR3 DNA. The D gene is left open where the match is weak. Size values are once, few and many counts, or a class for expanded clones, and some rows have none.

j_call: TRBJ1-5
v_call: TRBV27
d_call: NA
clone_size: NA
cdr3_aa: CASSSGDNRGQPQHF
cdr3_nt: TGTGCCAGCAGTTCTGGGGACAACCGTGGGCAGCCCCAGCATTTT

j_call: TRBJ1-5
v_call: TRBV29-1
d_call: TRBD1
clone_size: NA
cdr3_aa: CSVRQGWDQPQHF
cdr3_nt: TGCAGCGTCAGACAGGGTTGGGATCAGCCCCAGCATTTT

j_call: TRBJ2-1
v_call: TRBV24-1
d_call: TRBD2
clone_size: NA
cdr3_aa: CATSGSGSGAYNEQFF
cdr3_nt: TGTGCCACCAGTGGATCCGGGAGCGGGGCCTACAATGAGCAGTTCTTC

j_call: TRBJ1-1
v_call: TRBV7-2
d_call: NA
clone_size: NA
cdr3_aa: CASSPPGQFNTEAFF
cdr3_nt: TGTGCCAGCAGCCCCCCAGGGCAATTTAACACTGAAGCTTTCTTT

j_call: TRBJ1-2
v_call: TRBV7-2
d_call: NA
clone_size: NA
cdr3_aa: CASSKRHRGEGYTF
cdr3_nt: TGTGCCAGCAGCAAAAGACATAGGGGCGAAGGCTACACCTTC

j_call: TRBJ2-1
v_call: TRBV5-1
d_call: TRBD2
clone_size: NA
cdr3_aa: CASSLASGLVYNEQFF
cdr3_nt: TGCGCCAGCAGCTTGGCCTCGGGACTAGTATACAATGAGCAGTTCTTC

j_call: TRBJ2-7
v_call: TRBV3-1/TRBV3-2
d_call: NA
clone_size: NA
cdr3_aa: CASSQSREAYEQYF
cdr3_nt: TGTGCCAGCAGCCAGAGCAGGGAGGCCTACGAGCAGTACTTC

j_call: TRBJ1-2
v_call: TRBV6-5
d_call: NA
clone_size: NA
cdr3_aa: CASTSLSIGYGYTF
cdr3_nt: TGTGCCAGCACTTCATTGTCTATAGGCTATGGCTACACCTTC

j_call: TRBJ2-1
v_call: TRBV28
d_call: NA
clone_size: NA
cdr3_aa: CASSSPSRRGNEQFF
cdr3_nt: TGTGCCAGCAGTTCCCCTAGTCGGAGGGGGAATGAGCAGTTCTTC

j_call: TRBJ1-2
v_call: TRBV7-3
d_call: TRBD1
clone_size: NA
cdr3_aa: CASSSTRGHGYTF
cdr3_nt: TGTGCCAGCAGCTCCACCAGGGGGCATGGCTACACCTTC

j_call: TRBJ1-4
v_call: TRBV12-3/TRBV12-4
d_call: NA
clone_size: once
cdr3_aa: CASSRGNPEKLFF
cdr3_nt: TGTGCCAGCAGTCGGGGCAACCCCGAAAAACTGTTTTTT

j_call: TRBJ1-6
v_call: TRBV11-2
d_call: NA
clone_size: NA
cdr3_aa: CASSLLLQGPLHF
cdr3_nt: TGTGCCAGCAGCTTATTACTGCAGGGCCCCCTCCACTTT

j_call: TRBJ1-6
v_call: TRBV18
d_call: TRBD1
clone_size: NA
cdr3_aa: CASSPPGTGNSPLHF
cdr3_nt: TGTGCCAGCTCACCACCCGGGACAGGGAATTCACCCCTCCACTTT

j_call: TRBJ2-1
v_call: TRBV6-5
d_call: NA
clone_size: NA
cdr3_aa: CASGFVELVVSEQFF
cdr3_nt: TGTGCCAGTGGGTTTGTAGAGCTAGTCGTTTCCGAGCAGTTCTTC

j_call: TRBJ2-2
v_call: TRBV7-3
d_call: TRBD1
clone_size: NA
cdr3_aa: CASSFTGGAPDTGELFF
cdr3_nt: TGTGCCAGCAGTTTTACAGGGGGCGCTCCTGACACCGGGGAGCTGTTTTTT

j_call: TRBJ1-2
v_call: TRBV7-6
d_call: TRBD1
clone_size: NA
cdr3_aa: CASSPGQPNSRTYGYTF
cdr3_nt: TGTGCCAGCAGTCCGGGACAGCCTAACTCTCGGACCTATGGCTACACCTTC

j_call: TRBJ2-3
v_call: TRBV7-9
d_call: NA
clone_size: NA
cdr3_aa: CASSHTKDPADTQYF
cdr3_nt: TGTGCCAGCAGCCACACCAAAGACCCCGCAGATACGCAGTATTTT

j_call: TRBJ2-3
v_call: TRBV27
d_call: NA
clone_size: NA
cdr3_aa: CASSLGNTQYF
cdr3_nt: TGTGCCAGCAGTTTAGGAAATACGCAGTATTTT

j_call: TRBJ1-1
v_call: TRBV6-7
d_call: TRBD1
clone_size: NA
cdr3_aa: CASSYNTGGVGVRDTEAFF
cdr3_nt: TGTGCCAGCAGTTATAACACAGGGGGCGTTGGTGTTAGGGACACTGAAGCTTTCTTT

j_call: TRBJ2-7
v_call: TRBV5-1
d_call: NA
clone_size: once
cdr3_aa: CASSSNPYEQYF
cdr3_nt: TGCGCCAGCAGCTCTAACCCCTACGAGCAGTACTTC

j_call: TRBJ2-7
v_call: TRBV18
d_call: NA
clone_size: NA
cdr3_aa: CASSPSRGAGYYEQYF
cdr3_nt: TGTGCCAGCTCACCTTCCCGAGGGGCGGGATACTACGAGCAGTACTTC

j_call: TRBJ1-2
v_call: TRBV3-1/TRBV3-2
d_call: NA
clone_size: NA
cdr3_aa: CASSQETRDGYTF
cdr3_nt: TGTGCCAGCAGCCAAGAAACACGGGATGGCTACACCTTC

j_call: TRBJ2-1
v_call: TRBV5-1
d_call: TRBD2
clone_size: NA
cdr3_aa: CASSLGTGLAGAASNEQFF
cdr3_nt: TGCGCCAGCAGCTTGGGGACGGGACTAGCGGGGGCAGCGAGTAATGAGCAGTTCTTC

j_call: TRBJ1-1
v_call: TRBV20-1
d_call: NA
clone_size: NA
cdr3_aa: CSASRDRHTEAFF
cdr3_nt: TGCAGTGCTAGTCGCGACAGACACACTGAAGCTTTCTTT

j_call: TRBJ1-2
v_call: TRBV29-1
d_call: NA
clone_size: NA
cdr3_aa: CSVEDQGRGYGYTF
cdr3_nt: TGCAGCGTTGAAGATCAGGGTCGGGGTTATGGCTACACCTTC

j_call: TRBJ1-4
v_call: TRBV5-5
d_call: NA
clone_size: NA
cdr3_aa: CASSLRPPGEKLFF
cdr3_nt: TGTGCCAGCAGCCTAAGACCACCTGGTGAAAAACTGTTTTTT

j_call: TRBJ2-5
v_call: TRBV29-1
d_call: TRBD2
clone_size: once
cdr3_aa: CSVGASGAYQETQYF
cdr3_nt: TGCAGCGTTGGGGCTAGCGGGGCTTACCAAGAGACCCAGTACTTC

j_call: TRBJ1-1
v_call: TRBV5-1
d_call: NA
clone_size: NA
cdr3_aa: CASSTWGVAEAFF
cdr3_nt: TGCGCCAGCAGCACCTGGGGGGTCGCTGAAGCTTTCTTT

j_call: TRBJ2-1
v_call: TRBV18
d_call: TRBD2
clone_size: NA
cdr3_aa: CASPPPASGTDNEQFF
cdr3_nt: TGTGCCAGCCCCCCCCCGGCGAGCGGGACCGACAATGAGCAGTTCTTC

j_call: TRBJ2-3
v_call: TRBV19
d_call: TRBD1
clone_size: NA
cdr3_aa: CASSFRDRNTQYF
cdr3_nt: TGTGCCAGTAGTTTTCGGGACAGAAATACGCAGTATTTT

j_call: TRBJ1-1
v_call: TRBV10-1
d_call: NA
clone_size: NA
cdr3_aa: CASSEEWNTEAFF
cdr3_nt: TGCGCCAGCAGTGAAGAGTGGAACACTGAAGCTTTCTTT

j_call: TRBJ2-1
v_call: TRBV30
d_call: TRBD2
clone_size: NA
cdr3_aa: CAREGDYNNEQFF
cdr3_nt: TGTGCCCGGGAGGGGGACTACAACAATGAGCAGTTCTTC

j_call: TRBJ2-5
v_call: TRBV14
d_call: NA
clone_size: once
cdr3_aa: CASSQVMGEWETQYF
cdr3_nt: TGTGCCAGCAGCCAAGTAATGGGAGAATGGGAGACCCAGTACTTC

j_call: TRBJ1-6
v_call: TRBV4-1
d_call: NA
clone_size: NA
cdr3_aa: CASSQDFSNSPLHF
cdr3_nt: TGCGCCAGCAGCCAAGATTTCAGTAATTCACCCCTCCACTTT